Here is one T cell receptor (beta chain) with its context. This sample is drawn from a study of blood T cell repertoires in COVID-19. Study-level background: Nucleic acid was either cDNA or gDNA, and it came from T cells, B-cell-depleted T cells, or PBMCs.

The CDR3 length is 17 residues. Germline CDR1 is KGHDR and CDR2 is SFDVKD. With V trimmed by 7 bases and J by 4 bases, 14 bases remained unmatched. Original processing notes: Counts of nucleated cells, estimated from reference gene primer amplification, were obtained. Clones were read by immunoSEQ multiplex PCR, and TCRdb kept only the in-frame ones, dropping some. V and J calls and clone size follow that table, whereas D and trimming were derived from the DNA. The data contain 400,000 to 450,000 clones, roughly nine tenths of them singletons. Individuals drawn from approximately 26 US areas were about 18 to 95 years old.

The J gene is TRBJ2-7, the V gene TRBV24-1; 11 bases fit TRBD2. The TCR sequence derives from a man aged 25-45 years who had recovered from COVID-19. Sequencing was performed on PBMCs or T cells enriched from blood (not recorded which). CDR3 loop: CATSKTGLAGSRYEQYF. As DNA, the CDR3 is TGTGCCACCAGCAAAACTGGACTAGCGGGTTCTCGATACGAGCAGTACTTC.